Presented here are 12 T cell receptor beta chains from one specimen sequenced in a study of cytomegalovirus exposure and HLA in healthy donors. Sequenced by immunoSEQ multiplex PCR; TCRdb stores in-frame clones only, minus some. The sample consists of around 190,000 clones, about 85% of them appearing once. The sequencing sample was made of PBMCs. Receptors originate from a man younger than 30 in good health and CMV-seropositive.

The rearrangement joins TRBV5-6 to TRBJ2-7; no reliable D call. This CDR3 has 11 residues. CDR1 is SGHDT and CDR2 is YYEEEE in the germline V gene. V lost 5 bases and J 4 bases, leaving 7 bases between the germline ends. The CDR3 coding sequence is TGTGCCAGCAGTTATAGATACGAGCAGTACTTC. Its protein product is CASSYRYEQYF.

The CDR3 reads CASSLVGSGTTSYEQYF. CDR3 DNA sequence: TGTGCCAGCAGTTTAGTTGGTAGCGGGACTACCTCCTACGAGCAGTACTTC. This chain joins TRBV28 and TRBJ2-7; 8 bases match TRBD2. With 2 bases clipped from V and 0 bases from J, the junction kept 9 bases outside the gene matches. The CDR3 runs 17 residues. Germline values: CDR1 MDHEN, CDR2 SYDVKM.

V and J are TRBV7-9 and TRBJ2-1, with 9 bases lining up with TRBD2. The CDR3 is 16 residues long. V dropped 5 bases and J dropped 5; count of bases not matched to a gene: 10. The V gene's germline CDR1 is SEHNR and CDR2 FQNEAQ (reference sequence). CDR3 sequence (DNA): TGTGCCAGCAGCCCCCCGGAGGGACTAGCAGACAATGAGCAGTTCTTC. As protein: CASSPPEGLADNEQFF.

The gene calls are TRBV28 and TRBJ1-5; 7 bases map to TRBD1. The V gene end was trimmed by 3 bases and the J gene end by 1 base; junction bases not matched to a gene: 6. The CDR3 sequence is 16 residues long. Germline lookup yields CDR1 MDHEN and CDR2 SYDVKM. This CDR3 is CASSFYRGRSNQPQHF. The DNA of the CDR3 is TGTGCCAGCAGTTTCTACAGGGGTCGAAGCAATCAGCCCCAGCATTTT.

This clone was counted a few times. Other DNA variants within this sample encode the same CDR3. The rearrangement joins TRBV30 to TRBJ2-3; the match to TRBD1 covers 7 bases. The germline CDR1 and CDR2 sequences are GTSNPN and SVGIG (reference sequence). The CDR3 contains 15 residues. V shed 1 base, J shed 0 bases, and the junction held 4 bases outside the gene matches. CDR3 protein: CAWSGGQSSTDTQYF. The CDR3 region has the DNA TGTGCCTGGAGTGGGGGACAGTCTAGCACAGATACGCAGTATTTT.

The chain employs TRBV28 and TRBJ1-1; possibly TRBD1 for D (6 bases). The CDR3 is 13 amino acids. Trimming shortened V by 4 bases and J by 5 bases, and 11 bases separated the two germline ends. Per the germline V gene, CDR1 is MDHEN and CDR2 is SYDVKM. CDR3: CASSSGQQTEAFF. CDR3 nucleotides: TGTGCCAGCAGTTCCGGACAGCAGACTGAAGCTTTCTTT.

This chain joins TRBV4-1 and TRBJ2-1, with 11 positions matching TRBD2. The CDR3 length is 17 residues. The V gene end was trimmed by 1 base and the J gene end by 8 bases; junction bases not matched to a gene: 10. The germline CDR1 and CDR2 sequences are MGHRA and YSYEKL. CDR3 protein: CASSQGRLGLAEYEQFF. Written as DNA, the CDR3 is TGCGCCAGCAGCCAAGGGCGGTTGGGACTAGCGGAATATGAGCAGTTCTTC.

This clone was observed a single time. J is TRBJ2-3 and V is TRBV2, with TRBD2 matching 12 bases. Germline V gene lookup returns CDR1 SNHLY and CDR2 FYNNEI. The CDR3 totals 17 residues. Trimming at V came to 1 base and at J to 3 bases, leaving 5 bases not matched to a gene. CDR3 bases: TGTGCCAGCAGTGAAGGACTAGCGGGAGTAGGGACAGATACGCAGTATTTT. Encoded protein: CASSEGLAGVGTDTQYF.

This chain joins TRBV6-1 and TRBJ2-7; no reliable D call. Trimming pared 6 bases from V and 0 bases from J, leaving 12 bases between. Per the germline V gene, CDR1 is MNHNS and CDR2 is SASEGT. The CDR3 is 14 residues long. The CDR3 region is CASRGTLISYEQYF. The CDR3, as DNA: TGTGCCAGCAGGGGCACTCTAATCTCCTACGAGCAGTACTTC.

The genes are TRBV5-1 and TRBJ2-5, with 15 nucleotides matching TRBD2. V lost 2 bases, J lost 5 bases, and 7 bases stayed unmatched. Germline CDR1 and CDR2: SGHRS and YFSETQ. This CDR3 has 17 residues. In DNA, the CDR3 is TGCGCCAGCAGCTTCGGACTAGCGGGAGGGTATGGGGAGACCCAGTACTTC. Its translation is CASSFGLAGGYGETQYF. Filled out from reference TRBV5-1 and TRBJ2-5, the complete variable domain reads KAGVTQTPRYLIKTRGQQVTLSCSPISGHRSVSWYQQTPGQGLQFLFEYFSETQRNKGNFPGRFSGRQFSNSRSEMNVSTLELGDSALYLCASSFGLAGGYGETQYFGPGTRLLVL.

In DNA, the CDR3 is TGCGTGGGGGGGACAGGGGGCGTCGAGCAGTACTTC. Encoded protein: CVGGTGGVEQYF. This chain uses TRBV29-1 with TRBJ2-7; 12 nucleotides align to TRBD1. Germline V gene lookup returns CDR1 SQVTM and CDR2 ANQGSEA. CDR3 size: 12 residues.

The chain combines TRBV6-6 with TRBJ1-2, with a weak D call TRBD1 (5 bases). Germline CDR1 MNHNY, CDR2 SVGAGI (reference sequence). This CDR3 spans 16 amino acids. V dropped 3 bases and J dropped 3 bases, with 17 bases sitting between them. The DNA of the CDR3 is TGTGCCAGCAGTTATAGTGCCCAGGGATTCGACTATGGCTACACCTTC. Protein sequence: CASSYSAQGFDYGYTF.